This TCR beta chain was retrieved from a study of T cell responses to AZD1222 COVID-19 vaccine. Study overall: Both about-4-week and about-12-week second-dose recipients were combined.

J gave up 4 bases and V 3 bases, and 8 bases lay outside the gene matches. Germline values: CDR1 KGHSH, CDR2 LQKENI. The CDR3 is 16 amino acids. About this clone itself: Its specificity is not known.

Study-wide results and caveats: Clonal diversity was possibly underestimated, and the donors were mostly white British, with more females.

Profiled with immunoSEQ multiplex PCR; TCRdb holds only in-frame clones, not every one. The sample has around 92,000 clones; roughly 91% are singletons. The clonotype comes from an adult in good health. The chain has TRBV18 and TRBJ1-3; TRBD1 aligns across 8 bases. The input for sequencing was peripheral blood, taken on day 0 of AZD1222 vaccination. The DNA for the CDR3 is TGTGCCAGCTCACCTGCTACAGGGGGTGCAGGAAACACCATATATTTT. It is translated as CASSPATGGAGNTIYF.